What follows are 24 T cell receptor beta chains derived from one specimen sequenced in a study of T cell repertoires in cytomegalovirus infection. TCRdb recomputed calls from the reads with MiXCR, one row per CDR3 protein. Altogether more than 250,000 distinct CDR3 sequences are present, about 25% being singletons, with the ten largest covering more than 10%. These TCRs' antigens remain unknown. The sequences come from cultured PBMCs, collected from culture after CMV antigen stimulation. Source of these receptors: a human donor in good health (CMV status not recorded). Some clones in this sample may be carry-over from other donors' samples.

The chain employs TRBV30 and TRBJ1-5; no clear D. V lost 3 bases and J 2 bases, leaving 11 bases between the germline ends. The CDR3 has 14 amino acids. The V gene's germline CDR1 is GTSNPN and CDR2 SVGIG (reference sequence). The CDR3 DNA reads TGTGCCTGGAGGCGAAGGGATGGCAATCAGCCCCAGCATTTT. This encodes CAWRRRDGNQPQHF.

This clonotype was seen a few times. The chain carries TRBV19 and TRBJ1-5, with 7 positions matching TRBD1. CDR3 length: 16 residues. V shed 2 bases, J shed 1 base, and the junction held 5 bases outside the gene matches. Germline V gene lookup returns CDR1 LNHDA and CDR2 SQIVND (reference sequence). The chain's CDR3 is CASSIYEGASNQPQHF. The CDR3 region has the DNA TGTGCCAGTAGTATATATGAGGGGGCGAGCAATCAGCCCCAGCATTTT.

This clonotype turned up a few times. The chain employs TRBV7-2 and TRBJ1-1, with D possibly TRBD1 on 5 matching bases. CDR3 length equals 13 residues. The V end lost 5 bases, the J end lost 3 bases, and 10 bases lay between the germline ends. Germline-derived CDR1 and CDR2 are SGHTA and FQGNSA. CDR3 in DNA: TGTGCCAGCAGCCTCAGGGAAGACACTGAAGCTTTCTTT. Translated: CASSLREDTEAFF. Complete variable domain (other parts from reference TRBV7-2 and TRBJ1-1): GAGVSQSPSNKVTEKGKDVELRCDPISGHTALYWYRQSLGQGLEFLIYFQGNSAPDKSGLPSDRFSAERTGGSVSTLTIQRTQQEDSAVYLCASSLREDTEAFFGQGTRLTVV.

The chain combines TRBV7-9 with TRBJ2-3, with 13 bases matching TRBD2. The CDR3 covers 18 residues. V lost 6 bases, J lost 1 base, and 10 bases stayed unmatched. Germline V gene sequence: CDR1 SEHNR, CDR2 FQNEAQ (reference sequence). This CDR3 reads CASSVLAGGPLGTDTQYF. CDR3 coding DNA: TGTGCCAGCAGTGTACTAGCGGGAGGGCCGTTAGGCACAGATACGCAGTATTTT.

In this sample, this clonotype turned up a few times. In DNA form, the CDR3 reads TGTGCCAGCAGTGAAACGATACAAGAGACCCAGTACTTC. Residues: CASSETIQETQYF. The V gene is TRBV27, the J gene TRBJ2-5, with no clear D. CDR1 is MNHEY, CDR2 SMNVEV, per germline (reference sequence). The CDR3 runs 13 residues. Trimming removed 5 bases at V and 2 bases at J, with 9 bases between.

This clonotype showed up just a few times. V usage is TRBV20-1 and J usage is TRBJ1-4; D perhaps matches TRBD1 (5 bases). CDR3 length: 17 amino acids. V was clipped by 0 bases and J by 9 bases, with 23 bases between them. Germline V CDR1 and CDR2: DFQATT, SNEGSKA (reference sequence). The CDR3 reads CSARDRDSIVEMKKLFF. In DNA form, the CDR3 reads TGCAGTGCTAGAGATAGGGACTCAATCGTCGAGATGAAAAAACTGTTTTTT.

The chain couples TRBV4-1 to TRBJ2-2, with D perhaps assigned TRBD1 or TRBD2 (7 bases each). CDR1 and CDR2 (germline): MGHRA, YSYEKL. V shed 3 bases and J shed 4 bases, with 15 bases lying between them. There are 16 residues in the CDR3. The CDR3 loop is CASSQVDREGTGELFF. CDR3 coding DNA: TGCGCCAGCAGCCAGGTCGACAGGGAGGGCACCGGGGAGCTGTTTTTT.

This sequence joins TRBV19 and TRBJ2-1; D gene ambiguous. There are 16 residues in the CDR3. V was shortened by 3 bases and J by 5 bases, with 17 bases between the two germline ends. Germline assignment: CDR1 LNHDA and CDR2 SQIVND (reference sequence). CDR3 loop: CASSMGRLGNNNEQFF. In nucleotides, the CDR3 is TGTGCCAGTAGTATGGGTAGGCTGGGTAACAACAATGAGCAGTTCTTC.

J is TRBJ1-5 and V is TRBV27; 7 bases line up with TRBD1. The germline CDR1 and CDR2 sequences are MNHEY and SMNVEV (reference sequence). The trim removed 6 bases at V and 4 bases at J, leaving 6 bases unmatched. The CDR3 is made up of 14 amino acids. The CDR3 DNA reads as TGTGCCAGCAGAGACACAGGGGCGAATCAGCCCCAGCATTTT. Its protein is CASRDTGANQPQHF.

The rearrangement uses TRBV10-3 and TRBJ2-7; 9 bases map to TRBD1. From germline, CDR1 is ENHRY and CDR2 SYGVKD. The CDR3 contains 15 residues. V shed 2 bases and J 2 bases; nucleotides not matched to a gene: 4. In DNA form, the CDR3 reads TGTGCCATCAGTGAGGCCGGGACAGGGCCCTACGAGCAGTACTTC. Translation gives CAISEAGTGPYEQYF.

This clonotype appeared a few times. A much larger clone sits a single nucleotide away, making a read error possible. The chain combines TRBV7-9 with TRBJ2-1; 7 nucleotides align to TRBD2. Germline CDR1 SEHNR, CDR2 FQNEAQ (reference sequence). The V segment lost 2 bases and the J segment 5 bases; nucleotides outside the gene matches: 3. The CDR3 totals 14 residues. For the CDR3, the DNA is TGTGCCAGCAGCTTAAGGCGGGAGCACAATGAGCAGTTCTTC. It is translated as CASSLRREHNEQFF.

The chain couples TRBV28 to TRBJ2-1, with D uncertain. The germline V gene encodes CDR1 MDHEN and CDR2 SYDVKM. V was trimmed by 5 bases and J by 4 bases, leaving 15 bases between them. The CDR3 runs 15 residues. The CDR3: CASSGLADNYNEQFF. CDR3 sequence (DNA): TGTGCCAGCAGTGGGTTGGCGGATAATTACAATGAGCAGTTCTTC.

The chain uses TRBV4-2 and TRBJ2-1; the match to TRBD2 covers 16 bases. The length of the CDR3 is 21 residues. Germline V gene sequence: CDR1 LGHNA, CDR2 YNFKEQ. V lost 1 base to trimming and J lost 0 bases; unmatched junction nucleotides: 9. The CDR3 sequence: CASSQATSGLAGGSSYNEQFF. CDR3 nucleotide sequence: TGTGCCAGCAGCCAAGCCACTTCGGGACTAGCGGGAGGGAGCTCCTACAATGAGCAGTTCTTC.

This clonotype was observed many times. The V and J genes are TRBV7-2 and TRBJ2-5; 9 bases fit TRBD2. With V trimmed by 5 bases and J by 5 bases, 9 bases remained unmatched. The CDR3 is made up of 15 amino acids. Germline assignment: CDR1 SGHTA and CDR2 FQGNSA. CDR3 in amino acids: CASSAREGRRETQYF. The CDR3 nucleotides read TGTGCCAGCAGCGCGCGGGAGGGCCGTAGGGAGACCCAGTACTTC.

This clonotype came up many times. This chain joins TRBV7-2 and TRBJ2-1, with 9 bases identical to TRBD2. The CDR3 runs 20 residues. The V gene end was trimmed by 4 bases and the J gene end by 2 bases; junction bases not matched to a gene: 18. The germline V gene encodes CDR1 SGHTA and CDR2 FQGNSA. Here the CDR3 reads CASSYRSGTLAGGPYNEQFF. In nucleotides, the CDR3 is TGTGCCAGCAGCTATCGTTCCGGGACTCTGGCGGGAGGGCCCTACAATGAGCAGTTCTTC.

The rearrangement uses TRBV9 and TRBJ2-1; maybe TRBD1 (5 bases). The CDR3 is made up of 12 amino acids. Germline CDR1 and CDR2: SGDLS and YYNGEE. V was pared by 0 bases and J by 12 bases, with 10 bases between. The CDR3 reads CASSVGTTGQFF. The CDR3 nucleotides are TGTGCCAGCAGCGTAGGGACAACGGGGCAGTTCTTC.

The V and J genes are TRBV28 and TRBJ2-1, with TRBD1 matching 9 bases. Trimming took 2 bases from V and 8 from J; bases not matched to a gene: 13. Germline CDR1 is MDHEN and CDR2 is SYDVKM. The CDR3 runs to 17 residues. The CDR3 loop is CASSLGPRDRVLYEQFF. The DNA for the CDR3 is TGTGCCAGCAGTTTAGGCCCGCGGGACAGGGTTTTATATGAGCAGTTCTTC.

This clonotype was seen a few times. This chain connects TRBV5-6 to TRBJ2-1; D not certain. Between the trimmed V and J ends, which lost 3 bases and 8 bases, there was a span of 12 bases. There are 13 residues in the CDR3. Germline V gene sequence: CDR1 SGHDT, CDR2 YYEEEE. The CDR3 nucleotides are TGTGCCAGCAGCTCAATAGCAATGGATGAGCAGTTCTTC. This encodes CASSSIAMDEQFF. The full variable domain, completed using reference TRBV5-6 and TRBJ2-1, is DAGVTQSPTHLIKTRGQQVTLRCSPKSGHDTVSWYQQALGQGPQFIFQYYEEEERQRGNFPDRFSGHQFPNYSSELNVNALLLGDSALYLCASSSIAMDEQFFGPGTRLTVL.

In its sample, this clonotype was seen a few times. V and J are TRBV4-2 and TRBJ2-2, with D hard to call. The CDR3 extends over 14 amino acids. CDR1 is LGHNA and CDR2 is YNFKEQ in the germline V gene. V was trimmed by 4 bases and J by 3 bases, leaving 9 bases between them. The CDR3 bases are TGTGCCAGCAGCCGAGAGGTGGACACCGGGGAGCTGTTTTTT. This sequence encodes CASSREVDTGELFF.

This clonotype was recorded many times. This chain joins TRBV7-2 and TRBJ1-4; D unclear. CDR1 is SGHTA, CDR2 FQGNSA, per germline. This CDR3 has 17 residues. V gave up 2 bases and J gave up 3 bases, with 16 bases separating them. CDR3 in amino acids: CASSLRTLQMPNEKLFF. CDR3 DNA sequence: TGTGCCAGCAGCTTAAGAACACTACAGATGCCTAATGAAAAACTGTTTTTT.

The CDR3: CASSGKGVRAGGGEQFF. The CDR3 region has the DNA TGTGCCAGCAGCGGGAAGGGGGTACGAGCGGGAGGAGGTGAGCAGTTCTTC. J is TRBJ2-1 and V is TRBV11-2, with 9 bases matching TRBD2. Trimming cost V 5 bases and J 9 bases; bases outside gene matches: 17. The germline V gene has CDR1 SGHAT and CDR2 FQNNGV. The CDR3 extends over 17 amino acids.

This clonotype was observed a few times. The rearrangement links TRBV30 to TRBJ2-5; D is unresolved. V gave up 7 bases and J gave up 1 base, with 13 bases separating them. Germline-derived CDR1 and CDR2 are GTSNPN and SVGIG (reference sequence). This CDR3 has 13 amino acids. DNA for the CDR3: TGTGCCTACGGCCGGGCAGTCCAAGAGACCCAGTACTTC. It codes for CAYGRAVQETQYF. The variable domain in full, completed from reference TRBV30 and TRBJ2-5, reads SQTIHQWPATLVQPVGSPLSLECTVEGTSNPNLYWYRQAAGRGLQLLFYSVGIGQISSEVPQNLSASRPQDRQFILSSKKLLLSDSGFYLCAYGRAVQETQYFGPGTRLLVL.

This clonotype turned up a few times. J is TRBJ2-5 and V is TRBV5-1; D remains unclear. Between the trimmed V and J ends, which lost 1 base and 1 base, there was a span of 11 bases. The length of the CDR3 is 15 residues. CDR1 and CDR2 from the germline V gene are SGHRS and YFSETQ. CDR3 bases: TGCGCCAGCAGCTTGATCAGTAGCCCCCAAGAGACCCAGTACTTC. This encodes CASSLISSPQETQYF.

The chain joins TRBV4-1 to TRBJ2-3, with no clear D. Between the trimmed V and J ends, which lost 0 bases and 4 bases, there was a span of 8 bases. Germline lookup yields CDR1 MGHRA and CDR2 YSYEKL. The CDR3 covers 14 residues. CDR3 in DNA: TGCGCCAGCAGCCAAGAGGCGAGATCAGATACGCAGTATTTT. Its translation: CASSQEARSDTQYF.